This TCR beta chain was recorded in a study of Ad26.COV2.S vaccination and SARS-CoV-2 variants. Generated by immunoSEQ multiplex PCR, the TCRdb table keeps only in-frame clones and is missing some. Among 200,000 to 300,000 clones listed, around 89% were seen once. Stated treatment: around 19 received Ad26.COV2.S at low or high dose, single or two shots; roughly 5 received placebo; per-sample allocation not given. All samples were drawn on day 63, counting from the first vaccine or placebo injection. Donation came from an adult in Boston who was aged 18-55 years. The CDR3 runs 13 residues. Trimming took 7 bases from V and 2 from J, leaving 11 bases between them. Germline-derived CDR1 and CDR2 are SGHRS and YFSETQ.

V usage is TRBV5-1 and J usage is TRBJ2-3; D might be TRBD2 (6 bases). Source: peripheral blood, taken in a trial of Ad26.COV2.S vaccine versus placebo. The source of this sequence is a person between 18 and 59 years old who received the Ad26.COV2.S COVID-19 vaccine or a placebo. The CDR3 spells CASSPGVTDTQYF. CDR3 nucleotides: TGCGCCAGCTCACCGGGAGTCACAGATACGCAGTATTTT.